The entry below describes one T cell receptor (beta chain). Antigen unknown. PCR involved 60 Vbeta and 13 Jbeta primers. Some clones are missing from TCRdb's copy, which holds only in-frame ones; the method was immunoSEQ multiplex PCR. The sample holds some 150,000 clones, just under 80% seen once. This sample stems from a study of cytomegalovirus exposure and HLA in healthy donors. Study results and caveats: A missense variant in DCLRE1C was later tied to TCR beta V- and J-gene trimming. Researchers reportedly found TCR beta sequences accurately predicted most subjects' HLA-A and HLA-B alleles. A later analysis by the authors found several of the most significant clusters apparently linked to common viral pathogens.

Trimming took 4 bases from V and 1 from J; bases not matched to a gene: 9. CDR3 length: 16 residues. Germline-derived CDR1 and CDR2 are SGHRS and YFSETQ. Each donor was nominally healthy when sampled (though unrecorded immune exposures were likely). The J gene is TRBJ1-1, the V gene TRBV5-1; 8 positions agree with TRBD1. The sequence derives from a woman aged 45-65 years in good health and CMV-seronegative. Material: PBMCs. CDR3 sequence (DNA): TGCGCCAGCAGCACGGGACAGGTCCCCAAGAACACTGAAGCTTTCTTT. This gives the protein CASSTGQVPKNTEAFF.